These 10 T cell receptor beta chains share one sample of origin, sequenced in a study of regulatory T cells in long-lasting Graves disease. iRepertoire HTBI primers and Arm-PCR of CDR3 regions built TCR beta libraries. MiXCR, run by TCRdb on the multiplex PCR reads, gives a single entry per CDR3 protein. This table has 400,000 to 500,000 distinct CDR3 sequences, about 15% appearing once. As to time point: newly diagnosed GD, antithyroid drugs for less than 3 months. RNA isolated from PBMCs was used to make the TCR library. These data also featured in a second study, about T cells in Graves' hyperthyroidism and ophthalmopathy.

The sample consisted of peripheral blood mononuclear cells (PBMCs), taken at new diagnosis, from a patient treated with antithyroid drugs. All receptors come from a woman in her forties or fifties with Graves disease.

Concerning this clonotype itself: This may be a read error: a much more frequent sequence differs by one nucleotide. This sequence joins TRBV7-3 and TRBJ2-3; 8 bases are shared with TRBD2. CDR1 and CDR2 from the germline V gene are SGHTA and FQGTGA. The CDR3 sequence is 15 residues long. The CDR3: CASSSSGVSTDTRYF. In DNA form, the CDR3 reads TGTGCCAGCAGCAGTAGCGGGGTTAGCACAGATACGCGGTATTTT.

The rearrangement links TRBV29-1 to TRBJ2-4; TRBD2 might be the D (6 bases). CDR1 is SQVTM and CDR2 is ANQGSEA in the germline V gene. With 6 bases removed from V and 0 bases from J, the gap between germline ends came to 15 bases. CDR3 length: 15 amino acids. The DNA of the CDR3 is TGCAGCGTGATAAAATGGGACTCAGCCAAAAACATTCAGTACTTC. This encodes CSVIKWDSAKNIQYF.

This clonotype appeared many times. The J gene is TRBJ2-7, the V gene TRBV20-1; TRBD1 might be the D (7 bases). V lost 3 bases, J lost 2 bases, and 14 bases lay in between. The CDR3 contains 14 residues. Germline V gene data show CDR1 as DFQATT and CDR2 as SNEGSKA (reference sequence). CDR3 region: CSARSGGNAYEQYF. As DNA, the CDR3 is TGCAGTGCTAGGTCAGGGGGGAACGCCTACGAGCAGTACTTC.

This clonotype was detected only a few times. V gene TRBV5-1 combines with J gene TRBJ1-2, with D possibly TRBD1 on 6 matching bases. From germline, CDR1 is SGHRS and CDR2 YFSETQ. There are 14 residues in the CDR3. V gave up 0 bases and J gave up 14 bases, with 20 bases separating them. The CDR3 DNA reads as TGCGCCAGCAGCTTGGTGCTTCCGGGACACCCAGAAACCTTC. Its protein is CASSLVLPGHPETF.

This clonotype was detected a few times. The chain is built from TRBV6-1 and TRBJ1-1, with 7 bases that match TRBD1. V trimming: 8 bases; J trimming: 5 bases; junction bases outside the gene matches: 11. Looked up from germline, CDR1 is MNHNS and CDR2 is SASEGT. The CDR3 has 14 amino acids. CDR3 region: CASARDRRRTEAFF. CDR3 nucleotide sequence: TGTGCCAGCGCTAGGGACAGAAGGCGGACTGAAGCTTTCTTT.

This clonotype was recorded at least ten times. The V and J genes are TRBV20-1 and TRBJ1-1; D ambiguous. CDR3 length equals 14 residues. The germline CDR1 and CDR2 sequences are DFQATT and SNEGSKA (reference sequence). Trimming pared 1 base from V and 1 base from J, leaving 10 bases between. The DNA of the CDR3 is TGCAGTGCTAGAGCCCTCGGCACGAACACTGAAGCTTTCTTT. Its protein product is CSARALGTNTEAFF.

This clonotype has ten or more counts. The rearrangement joins TRBV28 to TRBJ2-1; D gene unclear. The CDR3 is 12 residues long. The germline V gene encodes CDR1 MDHEN and CDR2 SYDVKM. The V and J ends lost 8 bases and 8 bases respectively, with 13 bases between them. CDR3: CASRNTNHEQFF. CDR3 nucleotides: TGTGCCAGCCGAAACACGAACCATGAGCAGTTCTTC.

At least ten counts were recorded for this clonotype. The chain couples TRBV28 to TRBJ2-7; 8 bases map to TRBD2. The CDR3 has 14 residues. V shed 7 bases, J shed 6 bases, and the junction held 11 bases outside the gene matches. Germline-derived CDR1 and CDR2 are MDHEN and SYDVKM. The CDR3 reads CASTNSGEPREQYF. CDR3 nucleotides: TGTGCCAGCACGAATAGCGGGGAGCCACGCGAGCAGTACTTC.

This clonotype was seen only a few times. The chain employs TRBV5-4 and TRBJ2-2; D unclear. Germline-derived CDR1 and CDR2 are SGHNT and YYREEE (reference sequence). This CDR3 contains 14 residues. Trimming stripped 1 base from V and 3 bases from J, with 7 bases between. CDR3 DNA: TGTGCCAGCAGCTTGTACGCCGACACCGGGGAGCTGTTTTTT. This gives the protein CASSLYADTGELFF.

The chain joins TRBV12-3 or TRBV12-4 to TRBJ2-3; D is possibly TRBD1 or TRBD2 (5 bases each). This CDR3 comprises 12 residues. The germline V and J ends were trimmed by 5 bases and 6 bases, with 9 bases remaining between them. In nucleotides, the CDR3 is TGTGCCAGCAGTCGGGACGCGGATACGCAGTATTTT. Translated, it gives CASSRDADTQYF.